Listed below are T cell receptor beta chains from one sample, sequenced in a study of blood T cell repertoires in COVID-19. TCRdb's table, derived via immunoSEQ multiplex PCR, lists solely in-frame clones and lacks some. The sample has approximately 54,000 clones, more than 90% seen once; the top ten hold 3.9%. Source material: peripheral blood. All receptors come from a man in his fifties with acute or convalescent COVID-19. Both conserved end residues are part of each CDR3. The order of the fields is V gene, D gene, J gene, clone size, CDR3 protein, CDR3 DNA. D genes are given only for firm matches. Only part of the rows carry a size: once, few, many, or a class if the clone is expanded.

v_gene: TRBV27
d_gene: NA
j_gene: TRBJ2-1
abundance: NA
CDR3aa: CASSSTPRSGSEQFF
CDR3nt: TGTGCCAGCAGTTCCACCCCCCGGTCGGGAAGCGAGCAGTTCTTC

v_gene: TRBV7-6
d_gene: TRBD1
j_gene: TRBJ2-3
abundance: once
CDR3aa: CASSLGRTGTTDTQYF
CDR3nt: TGTGCCAGCAGCTTAGGAAGGACAGGGACCACAGATACGCAGTATTTT

v_gene: TRBV15
d_gene: TRBD1
j_gene: TRBJ1-3
abundance: NA
CDR3aa: CATSRVTGGNVGNTIYF
CDR3nt: TGTGCCACCAGCAGAGTTACAGGGGGCAATGTTGGAAACACCATATATTTT

v_gene: TRBV19
d_gene: TRBD1
j_gene: TRBJ1-1
abundance: NA
CDR3aa: CASSIGQGRGGTEAFF
CDR3nt: TGTGCCAGTAGTATAGGACAGGGGAGGGGAGGCACTGAAGCTTTCTTT

v_gene: TRBV7-9
d_gene: NA
j_gene: TRBJ1-4
abundance: NA
CDR3aa: CASSPGQSANEKLFF
CDR3nt: TGTGCCAGCAGCCCCGGACAGTCGGCTAATGAAAAACTGTTTTTT

v_gene: TRBV18
d_gene: TRBD1
j_gene: TRBJ2-7
abundance: NA
CDR3aa: CASSLIAPGQGHEQYF
CDR3nt: TGTGCCAGCTCACTAATTGCTCCGGGACAGGGGCACGAGCAGTACTTC

v_gene: TRBV30
d_gene: TRBD1
j_gene: TRBJ1-5
abundance: few
CDR3aa: CAWTRPGTANNQPQHF
CDR3nt: TGTGCCTGGACCCGACCCGGGACAGCGAACAATCAGCCCCAGCATTTT

v_gene: TRBV19
d_gene: TRBD2
j_gene: TRBJ2-7
abundance: NA
CDR3aa: CASNRGLAGVYEQYF
CDR3nt: TGTGCCAGTAACCGTGGGCTCGCGGGAGTCTACGAGCAGTACTTC

v_gene: TRBV2
d_gene: TRBD1
j_gene: TRBJ1-4
abundance: NA
CDR3aa: CASSELPRGEEKLFF
CDR3nt: TGTGCCAGCAGTGAATTACCCAGGGGGGAAGAAAAACTGTTTTTT

v_gene: TRBV6-1
d_gene: TRBD1
j_gene: TRBJ2-7
abundance: NA
CDR3aa: CASSELRQTGPEQYF
CDR3nt: TGTGCCAGCAGTGAGCTTCGACAGACAGGGCCCGAGCAGTACTTC

v_gene: TRBV5-1
d_gene: NA
j_gene: TRBJ2-5
abundance: NA
CDR3aa: CASSLGGHETQYF
CDR3nt: TGCGCCAGCAGCTTGGGGGGGCATGAGACCCAGTACTTC

v_gene: TRBV24-1
d_gene: TRBD1
j_gene: TRBJ2-1
abundance: few
CDR3aa: CATSDLDRADRVF
CDR3nt: TGTGCCACCAGTGATCTCGACAGGGCGGATAGGGTCTTC

v_gene: TRBV4-3
d_gene: NA
j_gene: TRBJ1-3
abundance: NA
CDR3aa: CASSREVGFSGNTIYF
CDR3nt: TGCGCCAGCAGCCGGGAGGTGGGGTTCTCTGGAAACACCATATATTTT

v_gene: TRBV9
d_gene: NA
j_gene: TRBJ1-2
abundance: NA
CDR3aa: CASSVGGNYGYTF
CDR3nt: TGTGCCAGCAGCGTTGGGGGGAACTATGGCTACACCTTC

v_gene: TRBV6-5
d_gene: NA
j_gene: TRBJ1-6
abundance: NA
CDR3aa: CASRQGSGNSPLHF
CDR3nt: TGTGCCAGCAGGCAGGGGTCGGGTAATTCACCCCTCCACTTT

v_gene: TRBV7-2
d_gene: NA
j_gene: TRBJ2-7
abundance: NA
CDR3aa: CASTSTGRSAEQYF
CDR3nt: TGTGCCAGCACCTCAACGGGAAGATCCGCCGAGCAGTACTTC

v_gene: TRBV11-2
d_gene: TRBD2
j_gene: TRBJ2-2
abundance: NA
CDR3aa: CASRPVGGETGELFF
CDR3nt: TGTGCCAGCAGGCCGGTCGGGGGGGAGACCGGGGAGCTGTTTTTT

v_gene: TRBV5-6
d_gene: TRBD2
j_gene: TRBJ2-1
abundance: NA
CDR3aa: CASGSGMSSYNEQFF
CDR3nt: TGTGCCAGCGGAAGCGGGATGAGCTCCTACAATGAGCAGTTCTTC

v_gene: TRBV10-2
d_gene: NA
j_gene: TRBJ1-2
abundance: NA
CDR3aa: CASSGPWGEGYGYTF
CDR3nt: TGCGCCAGCAGTGGACCTTGGGGGGAGGGGTATGGCTACACCTTC

v_gene: TRBV24-1
d_gene: TRBD2
j_gene: TRBJ2-7
abundance: NA
CDR3aa: CATSGSGSTYEQYF
CDR3nt: TGTGCCACCAGTGGTAGCGGGAGCACCTACGAGCAGTACTTC

v_gene: TRBV12-3/TRBV12-4
d_gene: TRBD1
j_gene: TRBJ1-2
abundance: NA
CDR3aa: CASTSGTGYGYTF
CDR3nt: TGTGCCAGCACTTCCGGGACAGGGTATGGCTACACCTTC

v_gene: TRBV19
d_gene: NA
j_gene: TRBJ2-2
abundance: NA
CDR3aa: CASSLFTGSGETGELFF
CDR3nt: TGTGCCAGTAGTCTCTTCACAGGGAGCGGTGAGACCGGGGAGCTGTTTTTT

v_gene: TRBV20-1
d_gene: TRBD2
j_gene: TRBJ2-1
abundance: NA
CDR3aa: CSASPLAGGGSSYNEQFF
CDR3nt: TGCAGTGCTAGTCCACTAGCGGGAGGGGGGAGCTCCTACAATGAGCAGTTCTTC

v_gene: TRBV3-1/TRBV3-2
d_gene: NA
j_gene: TRBJ2-1
abundance: once
CDR3aa: CASSQGARYNEQFF
CDR3nt: TGTGCCAGCAGCCAGGGGGCTCGGTACAATGAGCAGTTCTTC

v_gene: TRBV5-1
d_gene: TRBD2
j_gene: TRBJ2-2
abundance: NA
CDR3aa: CASAGALTGELFF
CDR3nt: TGCGCCAGCGCGGGAGCCCTCACCGGGGAGCTGTTTTTT

v_gene: TRBV5-1
d_gene: TRBD1
j_gene: TRBJ2-7
abundance: NA
CDR3aa: CASSLGRQGKTYEQYF
CDR3nt: TGCGCCAGCAGCTTGGGGCGACAGGGGAAGACCTACGAGCAGTACTTC

v_gene: TRBV5-1
d_gene: TRBD2
j_gene: TRBJ2-7
abundance: NA
CDR3aa: CASSGRGGTYEQYF
CDR3nt: TGCGCCAGCAGTGGGCGGGGGGGTACCTACGAGCAGTACTTC

v_gene: TRBV5-1
d_gene: NA
j_gene: TRBJ2-7
abundance: once
CDR3aa: CASSPGQYSPYEQYF
CDR3nt: TGCGCCAGCAGCCCAGGACAGTACTCCCCCTACGAGCAGTACTTC

v_gene: TRBV18
d_gene: NA
j_gene: TRBJ1-3
abundance: once
CDR3aa: CASSPGPAGPSGNTIYF
CDR3nt: TGTGCCAGCTCACCGGGCCCAGCAGGCCCCTCTGGAAACACCATATATTTT

v_gene: TRBV5-4
d_gene: TRBD1
j_gene: TRBJ2-3
abundance: NA
CDR3aa: CASSWTGTDTQYF
CDR3nt: TGTGCCAGCAGCTGGACAGGAACAGATACGCAGTATTTT

v_gene: TRBV25-1
d_gene: TRBD1
j_gene: TRBJ2-7
abundance: NA
CDR3aa: CASSERDSSYEQYF
CDR3nt: TGTGCCAGCAGTGAACGGGACAGCTCCTACGAGCAGTACTTC

v_gene: TRBV27
d_gene: TRBD2
j_gene: TRBJ2-1
abundance: NA
CDR3aa: CASSGGTSGNEQFF
CDR3nt: TGTGCCAGCAGTGGGGGGACTAGCGGTAATGAGCAGTTCTTC

v_gene: TRBV3-1/TRBV3-2
d_gene: NA
j_gene: TRBJ1-1
abundance: NA
CDR3aa: CASSPGGSMNTEAFF
CDR3nt: TGTGCCAGCAGCCCTGGAGGGTCCATGAACACTGAAGCTTTCTTT

v_gene: TRBV30
d_gene: NA
j_gene: TRBJ1-1
abundance: NA
CDR3aa: CAWTPTGTLNTEAFF
CDR3nt: TGTGCCTGGACTCCAACCGGGACTTTAAACACTGAAGCTTTCTTT

v_gene: TRBV24-1
d_gene: NA
j_gene: TRBJ2-3
abundance: once
CDR3aa: CATSDLTGSGDTQYF
CDR3nt: TGTGCCACCAGTGATTTGACAGGGAGTGGAGATACGCAGTATTTT

v_gene: TRBV6-2/TRBV6-3
d_gene: NA
j_gene: TRBJ1-2
abundance: NA
CDR3aa: CASSYSSGGYTF
CDR3nt: TGTGCCAGCAGTTACTCGAGTGGTGGCTACACCTTC

v_gene: TRBV5-5
d_gene: NA
j_gene: TRBJ2-3
abundance: NA
CDR3aa: CASSPGVGTQYF
CDR3nt: TGTGCCAGCAGCCCGGGAGTTGGTACGCAGTATTTT

v_gene: TRBV19
d_gene: NA
j_gene: TRBJ1-2
abundance: once
CDR3aa: CASSTTGNRFGYTF
CDR3nt: TGTGCCAGTAGTACAACAGGCAATCGCTTTGGCTACACCTTC

v_gene: TRBV12-3/TRBV12-4
d_gene: NA
j_gene: TRBJ1-1
abundance: NA
CDR3aa: CASRDYGGTEAFF
CDR3nt: TGTGCCAGCAGAGACTACGGTGGGACTGAAGCTTTCTTT

v_gene: TRBV19
d_gene: TRBD1
j_gene: TRBJ1-5
abundance: NA
CDR3aa: CASSIQGARNQPQHF
CDR3nt: TGTGCCAGTAGTATACAGGGGGCGCGCAATCAGCCCCAGCATTTT

v_gene: TRBV5-1
d_gene: NA
j_gene: TRBJ1-1
abundance: NA
CDR3aa: CASRSEQSNTEAFF
CDR3nt: TGCGCCAGCAGATCGGAACAGTCGAACACTGAAGCTTTCTTT

v_gene: TRBV19
d_gene: TRBD1
j_gene: TRBJ2-5
abundance: NA
CDR3aa: CASSTARQGAGGETQYF
CDR3nt: TGTGCCAGTAGTACAGCCCGACAGGGGGCGGGGGGAGAGACCCAGTACTTC

v_gene: TRBV9
d_gene: NA
j_gene: TRBJ1-3
abundance: NA
CDR3aa: CASSPGWGGGNTIYF
CDR3nt: TGTGCCAGCAGCCCCGGGTGGGGCGGAGGAAACACCATATATTTT